The 26 T cell receptor beta chains listed next were all sequenced from one sample in a study of tumor-infiltrating lymphocytes in localized non-small cell lung cancer. This table comes from immunoSEQ multiplex PCR, and its TCRdb copy is limited to in-frame clones, with some not included. The sample comprises 11,000 or so clones, about 66% of which are singletons, and about 10% rests with the top ten. Sequenced: uninvolved lung tissue not adjacent to the tumor. Receptors originate from a human donor with non-small cell lung cancer.

This clone has just a few counts. CDR3 DNA sequence: TGTGCCAGCAGCGATGCGGGCCCCGGGGGTGGCGGGGAGCTGTTTTTT. It yields the protein CASSDAGPGGGGELFF. J is TRBJ2-2 and V is TRBV9; D possibly corresponds to TRBD2 (6 bases). The CDR3 is 16 residues long. Per the germline V gene, CDR1 is SGDLS and CDR2 is YYNGEE. V dropped 3 bases and J dropped 7 bases, with 19 bases sitting between them.

V and J are TRBV2 and TRBJ2-5; TRBD2 matches 11 bases. The junction had 4 bases not matched to a gene; V was cut back by 3 bases and J by 7 bases. Germline lookup yields CDR1 SNHLY and CDR2 FYNNEI. CDR3 length equals 14 residues. The chain's CDR3 is CASSDLLAGVTQYF. As DNA, the CDR3 is TGTGCCAGCAGTGACCTACTAGCGGGGGTGACCCAGTACTTC.

This clone was detected a few times. The gene calls are TRBV5-5 and TRBJ1-5; possibly TRBD1 for D (5 bases). The CDR3 spans 16 residues. Looked up from germline, CDR1 is SGHKS and CDR2 is YYEKEE (reference sequence). V gave up 1 base and J gave up 4 bases, with 15 bases separating them. The CDR3 is CASSLTLGRGNQPQHF. CDR3 coding DNA: TGTGCCAGCAGCTTGACCCTCGGACGGGGGAATCAGCCCCAGCATTTT.

This clone showed up just once. Different DNA sequences within this sample yield the same CDR3. The chain carries TRBV10-2 and TRBJ1-2; weak D call: TRBD1 (6 bases). The germline V and J ends were trimmed by 2 bases and 4 bases, with 11 bases remaining between them. The CDR3 runs 14 residues. From germline, CDR1 is WSHSY and CDR2 SAAADI. CDR3 sequence (DNA): TGCGCCAGCAGTGAGACAGGGAGCGGCTATGGCTACACCTTC. This sequence encodes CASSETGSGYGYTF.

In this sample, this clone turned up a few times. The chain links TRBV28 to TRBJ1-5; D is uncertain. The V end lost 3 bases, the J end lost 0 bases, and 9 bases lay between the germline ends. Per germline, CDR1 MDHEN and CDR2 SYDVKM. This CDR3 is 15 amino acids long. CDR3 region: CASSFASSSNQPQHF. The CDR3, as DNA: TGTGCCAGCAGTTTTGCCTCAAGTAGCAATCAGCCCCAGCATTTT. The whole variable domain, filled in from reference TRBV28 and TRBJ1-5, reads DVKVTQSSRYLVKRTGEKVFLECVQDMDHENMFWYRQDPGLGLRLIYFSYDVKMKEKGDIPEGYSVSREKKERFSLILESASTNQTSMYLCASSFASSSNQPQHFGDGTRLSIL.

The rearrangement uses TRBV7-9 and TRBJ2-2; D not certain. The V gene lost 5 bases and the J gene lost 7 bases, with 14 bases spanning the gap. The germline V gene encodes CDR1 SEHNR and CDR2 FQNEAQ (reference sequence). This CDR3 contains 14 residues. The chain's CDR3 is CASSRGMRVGELFF. The CDR3 DNA reads TGTGCCAGCAGCCGAGGAATGCGAGTCGGGGAGCTGTTTTTT.

The chain is built from TRBV5-4 and TRBJ2-7; 13 bases align to TRBD2. Germline lookup yields CDR1 SGHNT and CDR2 YYREEE (reference sequence). Losses at the gene ends were 4 bases for V and 2 bases for J; bases not matched to a gene: 3. This CDR3 has 15 amino acids. For the CDR3, the DNA is TGTGCCAGCAGCATTACTAGCGGGGGGGCCTACGAGCAGTACTTC. It is translated as CASSITSGGAYEQYF.

The rearrangement joins TRBV7-9 to TRBJ2-4; tentatively, D is TRBD1 or TRBD2 (5 bases each). The CDR3 covers 15 residues. Germline-derived CDR1 and CDR2 are SEHNR and FQNEAQ (reference sequence). The V and J ends lost 5 bases and 5 bases respectively, with 16 bases between them. The CDR3 DNA is TGTGCCAGCAGCGGCGAAGGGGAGAGGCAAAACATTCAGTACTTC. Translating gives CASSGEGERQNIQYF.

This clone was counted a single time. The chain carries TRBV2 and TRBJ1-6; a possible D gene is TRBD1 (5 bases). The length of the CDR3 is 22 residues. Between the trimmed V and J ends, which lost 10 bases and 7 bases, there was a span of 41 bases. Germline assignment: CDR1 SNHLY and CDR2 FYNNEI. The CDR3 sequence is CATKYGQSFGDLTATKNSPLHF. The CDR3 DNA reads as TGTGCCACCAAATACGGTCAGTCGTTTGGGGACCTAACAGCTACAAAAAATTCACCCCTCCACTTT.

The chain uses TRBV16 and TRBJ1-2, with D perhaps TRBD1 (5 bases). Germline-derived CDR1 and CDR2 are KGHSY and FQNENV. V was pared by 0 bases and J by 2 bases, with 7 bases between. This CDR3 is 14 amino acids long. The CDR3 reads CASSQSGGNYGYTF. The CDR3 region has the DNA TGTGCCAGCAGCCAATCGGGGGGAAACTATGGCTACACCTTC.

By share of the sample, this clone is medium-sized. The chain carries TRBV4-3 and TRBJ1-5, with a tentative D call TRBD1 (5 bases). The length of the CDR3 is 15 residues. Germline CDR1 is LGHNA and CDR2 is YSLEER. Trimming took off 2 bases at V and 7 bases at J, with 15 bases between the two ends. This CDR3 reads CASSQSWQGGQPQHF. For the CDR3, the DNA is TGCGCCAGCAGCCAATCGTGGCAGGGAGGCCAGCCCCAGCATTTT.

The chain carries TRBV2 and TRBJ2-7, with D possibly matching TRBD2 (5 bases). V was pared by 6 bases and J by 7 bases, with 13 bases between. Germline V CDR1 and CDR2: SNHLY, FYNNEI. The CDR3 covers 12 residues. The CDR3 region has the DNA TGTGCCAGCAGCCTGAGGGCCTTAGAGCAGTACTTC. Its translation is CASSLRALEQYF.

The V gene is TRBV15, the J gene TRBJ2-1; D may be TRBD1 (6 bases). CDR1 and CDR2 from the germline V gene are LNHNV and YYDKDF (reference sequence). Trimming took off 5 bases at V and 4 bases at J, with 12 bases between the two ends. The CDR3 is 14 amino acids. CDR3 loop: CATSRLGGYNEQFF. For the CDR3, the DNA is TGTGCCACCAGCCGTCTAGGGGGTTACAATGAGCAGTTCTTC.

This chain connects TRBV5-6 to TRBJ2-5, with 10 nucleotides matching TRBD1. V was pared by 4 bases and J by 4 bases, with 16 bases of the junction left unmatched. Germline CDR1 SGHDT, CDR2 YYEEEE. The CDR3 covers 18 residues. In nucleotides, the CDR3 is TGTGCCAGCAGCCTCCCGACAGGGGGCGATTGGAAGGGAGAGACCCAGTACTTC. It encodes CASSLPTGGDWKGETQYF.

This clone was counted between two and nine times. V is TRBV7-2 and J is TRBJ1-2; D unresolved. This CDR3 is 13 amino acids long. V gave up 3 bases and J gave up 5 bases, with 10 bases separating them. The germline V gene encodes CDR1 SGHTA and CDR2 FQGNSA. In DNA form, the CDR3 reads TGTGCCAGCAGCTTCACACGTGGGTATGGCTACACCTTC. Its protein product is CASSFTRGYGYTF.

V and J are TRBV30 and TRBJ2-1, with no clear D. The germline CDR1 and CDR2 sequences are GTSNPN and SVGIG (reference sequence). The CDR3 loop spans 14 amino acids. With 2 bases removed from V and 8 bases from J, the gap between germline ends came to 16 bases. CDR3: CAWSLGSLGDEQFF. Written as DNA, the CDR3 is TGTGCCTGGAGTTTGGGGTCACTGGGTGATGAGCAGTTCTTC.

This rearrangement joins TRBV11-2 to TRBJ2-1, with D maybe TRBD2 (5 bases). Between the trimmed V and J ends, which lost 3 bases and 5 bases, there was a span of 11 bases. Germline CDR1 is SGHAT and CDR2 is FQNNGV. The CDR3 totals 14 residues. The chain's CDR3 is CASSFSPGNNEQFF. The CDR3 DNA reads TGTGCCAGCAGCTTCAGCCCCGGGAACAATGAGCAGTTCTTC.

The rearrangement joins TRBV4-1 to TRBJ1-1; perhaps TRBD1 as D (5 bases). CDR1 and CDR2 (germline): MGHRA, YSYEKL. V was pared by 1 base and J by 7 bases, with 13 bases between. The CDR3 covers 14 residues. CDR3 bases: TGCGCCAGCAGCCAAGCATCAGGGTTCGGTGAAGCTTTCTTT. This sequence encodes CASSQASGFGEAFF.

This clone was counted only a few times. The chain combines TRBV4-3 with TRBJ2-6, with D unclear. The length of the CDR3 is 13 residues. The V and J ends lost 4 bases and 4 bases respectively, with 5 bases between them. Per the germline V gene, CDR1 is LGHNA and CDR2 is YSLEER. CDR3 loop: CASSPVGANVLTF. CDR3 sequence (DNA): TGCGCCAGCAGCCCAGTCGGGGCCAACGTCCTGACTTTC.

This chain connects TRBV19 to TRBJ1-2; D not resolved. The germline V gene has CDR1 LNHDA and CDR2 SQIVND (reference sequence). The germline V and J ends were trimmed by 1 base and 8 bases, with 11 bases remaining between them. The CDR3 spans 13 residues. The CDR3 is CASSIAAVDGYTF. The CDR3 DNA reads TGTGCCAGTAGTATAGCGGCAGTCGACGGCTACACCTTC.

This chain joins TRBV6-6 and TRBJ2-7, with 11 bases lining up with TRBD1. After removal of 2 bases from V and 9 bases from J, the junction contained 6 bases not matched to a gene. This CDR3 is built from 14 residues. From germline, CDR1 is MNHNY and CDR2 SVGAGI (reference sequence). The CDR3 region has the DNA TGTGCCAGCAGTTACGGACAGGGGGCCCCTTTGCAGTACTTC. This gives the protein CASSYGQGAPLQYF.

This rearrangement joins TRBV5-5 to TRBJ1-1; D call uncertain. Germline V gene lookup returns CDR1 SGHKS and CDR2 YYEKEE (reference sequence). This CDR3 region has 13 residues. The V and J ends lost 3 bases and 2 bases respectively, with 8 bases between them. CDR3 sequence: CASSSNSNTEAFF. CDR3 coding DNA: TGTGCCAGCAGCTCCAACAGTAACACTGAAGCTTTCTTT.

V and J are TRBV19 and TRBJ1-5; 10 bases are shared with TRBD1. The CDR3 covers 19 residues. Trimming took 4 bases from V and 0 from J; bases not matched to a gene: 12. Germline CDR1 and CDR2: LNHDA and SQIVND (reference sequence). As DNA, the CDR3 is TGTGCCAGTAGTAAACGGACAGGGGGAAGGGGGTATAGCAATCAGCCCCAGCATTTT. Translation: CASSKRTGGRGYSNQPQHF.

This chain joins TRBV12-5 and TRBJ2-3, with TRBD2 matching over 9 bases. With V trimmed by 0 bases and J by 5 bases, 3 bases remained unmatched. Germline V gene lookup returns CDR1 LGHNT and CDR2 FRNRAP. The CDR3 is 15 residues long. The chain's CDR3 is CASGLVFSGRDTQYF. For the CDR3, the DNA is TGTGCTAGTGGTTTGGTATTTAGCGGGAGAGATACGCAGTATTTT.

The chain links TRBV5-1 to TRBJ2-3, with D perhaps TRBD1 or TRBD2 (5 bases each). Trimming stripped 3 bases from V and 9 bases from J, with 8 bases between. The CDR3 extends over 11 amino acids. Germline CDR1 reads SGHRS; CDR2 reads YFSETQ. The CDR3 DNA follows: TGCGCCAGCAGCTCGGGACCGACGCAGTATTTT. Its protein is CASSSGPTQYF. Full variable domain (outside the CDR3, taken from reference TRBV5-1 and TRBJ2-3): KAGVTQTPRYLIKTRGQQVTLSCSPISGHRSVSWYQQTPGQGLQFLFEYFSETQRNKGNFPGRFSGRQFSNSRSEMNVSTLELGDSALYLCASSSGPTQYFGPGTRLTVL.

This chain connects TRBV11-3 to TRBJ2-1; 8 bases line up with TRBD1. J gave up 2 bases and V 1 base, and 4 bases lay outside the gene matches. CDR3 size: 16 residues. Germline V gene data show CDR1 as SGHNT and CDR2 as YENEEA. The CDR3 reads CASSLGGQAAYNEQFF. The CDR3 DNA reads as TGTGCCAGCAGCTTAGGGGGACAGGCCGCCTACAATGAGCAGTTCTTC.